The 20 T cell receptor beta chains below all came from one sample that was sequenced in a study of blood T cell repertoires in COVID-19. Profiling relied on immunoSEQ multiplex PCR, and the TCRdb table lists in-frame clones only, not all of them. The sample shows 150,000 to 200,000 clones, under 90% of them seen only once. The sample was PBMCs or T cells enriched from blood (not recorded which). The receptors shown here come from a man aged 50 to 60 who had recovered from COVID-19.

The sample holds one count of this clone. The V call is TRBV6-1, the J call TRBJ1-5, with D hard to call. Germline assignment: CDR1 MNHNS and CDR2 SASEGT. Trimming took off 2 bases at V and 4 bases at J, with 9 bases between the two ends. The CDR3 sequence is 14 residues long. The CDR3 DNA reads TGTGCCAGCAGTGAATGGGCAGTAAATCAGCCCCAGCATTTT. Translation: CASSEWAVNQPQHF.

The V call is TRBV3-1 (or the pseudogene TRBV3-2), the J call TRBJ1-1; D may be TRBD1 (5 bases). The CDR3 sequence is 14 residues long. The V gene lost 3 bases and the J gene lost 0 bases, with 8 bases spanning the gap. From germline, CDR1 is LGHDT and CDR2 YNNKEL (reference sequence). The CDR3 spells CASSHGGMNTEAFF. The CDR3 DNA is TGTGCCAGCAGCCACGGGGGAATGAACACTGAAGCTTTCTTT.

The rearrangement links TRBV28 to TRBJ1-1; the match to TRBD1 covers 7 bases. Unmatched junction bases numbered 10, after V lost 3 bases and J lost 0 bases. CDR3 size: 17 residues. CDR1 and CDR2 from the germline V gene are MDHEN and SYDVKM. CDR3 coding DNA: TGTGCCAGCAGTTTGACGTATGGGACAGCGATGAACACTGAAGCTTTCTTT. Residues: CASSLTYGTAMNTEAFF.

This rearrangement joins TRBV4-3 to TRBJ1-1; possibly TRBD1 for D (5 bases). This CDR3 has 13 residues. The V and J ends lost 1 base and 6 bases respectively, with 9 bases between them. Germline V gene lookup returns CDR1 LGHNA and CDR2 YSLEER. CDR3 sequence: CASSQGSRAEAFF. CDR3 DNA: TGCGCCAGCAGCCAAGGTTCCAGGGCTGAAGCTTTCTTT.

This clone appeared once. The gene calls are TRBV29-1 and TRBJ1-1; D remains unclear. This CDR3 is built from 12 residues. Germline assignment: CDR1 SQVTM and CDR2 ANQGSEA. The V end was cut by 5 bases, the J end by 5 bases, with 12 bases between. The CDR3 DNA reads TGCAGCGTTAGGAGCGATGGGACTGAAGCTTTCTTT. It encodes CSVRSDGTEAFF.

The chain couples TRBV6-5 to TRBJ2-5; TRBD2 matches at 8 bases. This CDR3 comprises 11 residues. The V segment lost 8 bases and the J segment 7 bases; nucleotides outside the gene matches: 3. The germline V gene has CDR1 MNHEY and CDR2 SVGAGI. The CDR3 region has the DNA TGTGCCAGCTTGGCGGGGGGGACCCAGTACTTC. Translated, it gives CASLAGGTQYF.

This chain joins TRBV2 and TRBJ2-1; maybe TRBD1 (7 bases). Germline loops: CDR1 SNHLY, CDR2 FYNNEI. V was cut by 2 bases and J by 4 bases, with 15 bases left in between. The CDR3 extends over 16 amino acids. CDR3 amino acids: CASSEKSAGGYNEQFF. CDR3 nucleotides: TGTGCCAGCAGTGAAAAGTCGGCAGGGGGGTACAATGAGCAGTTCTTC.

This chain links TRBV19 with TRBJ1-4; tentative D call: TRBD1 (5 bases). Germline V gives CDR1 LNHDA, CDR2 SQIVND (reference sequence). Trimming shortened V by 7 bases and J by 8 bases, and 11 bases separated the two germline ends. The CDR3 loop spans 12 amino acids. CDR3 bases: TGTGCCAGTAAGGACACGCCGGAAAAACTGTTTTTT. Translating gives CASKDTPEKLFF.

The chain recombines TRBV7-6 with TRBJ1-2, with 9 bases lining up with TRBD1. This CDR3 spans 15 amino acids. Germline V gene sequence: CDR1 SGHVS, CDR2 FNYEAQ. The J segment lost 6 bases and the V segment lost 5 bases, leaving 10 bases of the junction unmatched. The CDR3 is CASSTGTGRGDGYTF. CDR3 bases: TGTGCCAGCAGCACCGGGACAGGGCGGGGGGATGGCTACACCTTC.

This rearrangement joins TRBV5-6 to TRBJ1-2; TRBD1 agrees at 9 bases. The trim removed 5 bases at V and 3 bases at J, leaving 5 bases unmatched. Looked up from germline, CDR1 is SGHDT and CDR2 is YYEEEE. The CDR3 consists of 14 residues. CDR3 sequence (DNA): TGTGCCAGCAGAGAACAGGGGGCATACTATGGCTACACCTTC. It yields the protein CASREQGAYYGYTF.

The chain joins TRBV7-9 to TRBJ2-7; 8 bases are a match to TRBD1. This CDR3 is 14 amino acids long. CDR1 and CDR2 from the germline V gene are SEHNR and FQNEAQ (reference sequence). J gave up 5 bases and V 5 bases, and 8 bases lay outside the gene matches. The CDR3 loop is CASSHRDRINEQYF. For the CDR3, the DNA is TGTGCCAGCAGCCACCGGGACAGGATCAACGAGCAGTACTTC. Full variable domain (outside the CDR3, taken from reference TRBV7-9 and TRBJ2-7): DTGVSQNPRHKITKRGQNVTFRCDPISEHNRLYWYRQTLGQGPEFLTYFQNEAQLEKSRLLSDRFSAERPKGSFSTLEIQRTEQGDSAMYLCASSHRDRINEQYFGPGTRLTVT.

CDR3 loop: CASSLRGQTYGYTF. Here the CDR3 DNA reads TGTGCCAGCTCACTGAGGGGACAGACTTATGGCTACACCTTC. The chain uses TRBV18 and TRBJ1-2; the match to TRBD1 covers 7 bases. V shed 4 bases and J 5 bases; nucleotides not matched to a gene: 7. The CDR3 is made up of 14 amino acids. In germline, CDR1 is KGHSH, CDR2 LQKENI.

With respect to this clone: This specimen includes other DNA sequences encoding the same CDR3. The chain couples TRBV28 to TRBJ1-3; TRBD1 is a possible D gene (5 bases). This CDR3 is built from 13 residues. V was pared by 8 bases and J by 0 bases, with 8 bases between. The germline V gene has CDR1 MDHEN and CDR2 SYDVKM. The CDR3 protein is CASGTPSGNTIYF. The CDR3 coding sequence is TGTGCCAGCGGGACTCCCTCTGGAAACACCATATATTTT.

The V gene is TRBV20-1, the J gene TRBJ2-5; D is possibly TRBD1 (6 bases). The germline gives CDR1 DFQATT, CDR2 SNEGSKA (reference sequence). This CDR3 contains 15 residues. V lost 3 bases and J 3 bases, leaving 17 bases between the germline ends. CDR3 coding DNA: TGCAGTGCTAGTCCAGTCGACAGGAGGAAAGAGACCCAGTACTTC. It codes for CSASPVDRRKETQYF.

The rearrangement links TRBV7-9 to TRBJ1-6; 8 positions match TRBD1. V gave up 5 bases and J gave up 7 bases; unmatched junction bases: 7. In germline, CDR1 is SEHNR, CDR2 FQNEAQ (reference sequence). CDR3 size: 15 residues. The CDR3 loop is CASSQGAGANSPLHF. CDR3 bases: TGTGCCAGCAGCCAGGGGGCGGGGGCCAATTCACCCCTCCACTTT.

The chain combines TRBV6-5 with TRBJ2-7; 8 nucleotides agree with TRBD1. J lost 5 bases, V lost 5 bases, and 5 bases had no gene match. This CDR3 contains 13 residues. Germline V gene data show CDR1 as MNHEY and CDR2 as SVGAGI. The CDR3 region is CASSRTGFHEQYF. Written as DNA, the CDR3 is TGTGCCAGCAGTAGGACAGGGTTCCACGAGCAGTACTTC.

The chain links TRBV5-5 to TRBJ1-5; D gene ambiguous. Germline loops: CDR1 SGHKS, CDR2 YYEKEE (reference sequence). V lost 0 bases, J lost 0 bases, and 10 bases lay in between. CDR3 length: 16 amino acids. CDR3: CASSLVGRDSNQPQHF. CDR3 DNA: TGTGCCAGCAGCTTGGTGGGGAGGGATAGCAATCAGCCCCAGCATTTT.

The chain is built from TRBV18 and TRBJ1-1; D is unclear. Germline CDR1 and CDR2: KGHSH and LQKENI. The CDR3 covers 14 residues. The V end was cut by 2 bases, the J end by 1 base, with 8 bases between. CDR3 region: CASSPSAWNTEAFF. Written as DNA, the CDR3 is TGTGCCAGCTCACCAAGCGCCTGGAACACTGAAGCTTTCTTT.

CDR3 protein: CASSLGTGYSPLHF. The CDR3 DNA follows: TGTGCCAGCAGCTTAGGGACAGGGTACTCACCCCTCCACTTT. This chain uses TRBV7-9 with TRBJ1-6; 8 nucleotides agree with TRBD1. In germline, CDR1 is SEHNR, CDR2 FQNEAQ (reference sequence). CDR3 length: 14 amino acids. Trimming at V came to 1 base and at J to 10 bases, leaving 3 bases not matched to a gene.

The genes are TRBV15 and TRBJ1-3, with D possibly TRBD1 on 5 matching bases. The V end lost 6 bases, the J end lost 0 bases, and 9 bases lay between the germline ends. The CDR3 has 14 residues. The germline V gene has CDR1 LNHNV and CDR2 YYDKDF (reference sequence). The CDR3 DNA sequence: TGTGCCACCAGTCCAGGGCCCTCTGGAAACACCATATATTTT. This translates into CATSPGPSGNTIYF. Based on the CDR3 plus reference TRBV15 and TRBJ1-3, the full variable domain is DAMVIQNPRYQVTQFGKPVTLSCSQTLNHNVMYWYQQKSSQAPKLLFHYYDKDFNNEADTPDNFQSRRPNTSFCFLDIRSPGLGDTAMYLCATSPGPSGNTIYFGEGSWLTVV.